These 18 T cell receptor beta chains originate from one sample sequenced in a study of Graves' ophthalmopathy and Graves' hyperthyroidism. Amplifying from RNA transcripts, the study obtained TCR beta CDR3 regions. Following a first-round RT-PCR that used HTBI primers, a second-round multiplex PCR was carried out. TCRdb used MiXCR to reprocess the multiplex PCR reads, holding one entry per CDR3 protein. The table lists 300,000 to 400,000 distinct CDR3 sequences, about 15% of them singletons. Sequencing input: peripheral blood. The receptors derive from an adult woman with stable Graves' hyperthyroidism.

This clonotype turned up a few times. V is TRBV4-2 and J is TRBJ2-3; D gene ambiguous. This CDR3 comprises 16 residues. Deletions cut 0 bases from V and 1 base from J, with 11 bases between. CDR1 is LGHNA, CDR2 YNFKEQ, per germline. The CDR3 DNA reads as TGTGCCAGCAGCCAAGACCCCACCCCGGGCACAGATACGCAGTATTTT. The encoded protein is CASSQDPTPGTDTQYF.

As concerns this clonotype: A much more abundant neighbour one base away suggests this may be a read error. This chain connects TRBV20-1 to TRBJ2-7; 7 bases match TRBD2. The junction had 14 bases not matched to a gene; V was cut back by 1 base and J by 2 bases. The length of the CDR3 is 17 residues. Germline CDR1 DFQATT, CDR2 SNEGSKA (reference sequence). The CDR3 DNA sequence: TGCAGTGCTAGAGTTCGGGAGGTCGGACGTCAAACCTACGAGCAGTACTTC. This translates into CSARVREVGRQTYEQYF.

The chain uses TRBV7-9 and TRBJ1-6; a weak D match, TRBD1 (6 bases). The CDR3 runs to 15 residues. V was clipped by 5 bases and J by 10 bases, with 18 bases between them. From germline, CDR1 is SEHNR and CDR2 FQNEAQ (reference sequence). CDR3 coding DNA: TGTGCCAGCAGCCGCAGGGGCGGGTACGGGTCACCCCTCCACTTT. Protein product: CASSRRGGYGSPLHF.

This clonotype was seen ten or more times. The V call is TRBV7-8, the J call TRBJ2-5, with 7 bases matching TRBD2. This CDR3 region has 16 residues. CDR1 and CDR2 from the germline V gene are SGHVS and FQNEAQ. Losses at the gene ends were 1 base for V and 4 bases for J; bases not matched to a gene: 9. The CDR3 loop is CASSLEGGSYVETQYF. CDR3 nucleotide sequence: TGTGCCAGCAGCTTAGAAGGCGGGAGTTATGTAGAGACCCAGTACTTC. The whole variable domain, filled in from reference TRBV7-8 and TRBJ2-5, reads GAGVSQSPRYKVAKRGQDVALRCDPISGHVSLFWYQQALGQGPEFLTYFQNEAQLDKSGLPSDRFFAERPEGSVSTLKIQRTQQEDSAVYLCASSLEGGSYVETQYFGPGTRLLVL.

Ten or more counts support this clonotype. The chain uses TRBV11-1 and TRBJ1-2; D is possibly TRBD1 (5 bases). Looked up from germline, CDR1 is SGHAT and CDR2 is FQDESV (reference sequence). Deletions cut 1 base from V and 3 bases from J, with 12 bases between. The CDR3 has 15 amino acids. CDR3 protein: CASSLEGTSDYGYTF. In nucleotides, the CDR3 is TGTGCCAGCAGCTTAGAGGGGACTTCGGACTATGGCTACACCTTC.

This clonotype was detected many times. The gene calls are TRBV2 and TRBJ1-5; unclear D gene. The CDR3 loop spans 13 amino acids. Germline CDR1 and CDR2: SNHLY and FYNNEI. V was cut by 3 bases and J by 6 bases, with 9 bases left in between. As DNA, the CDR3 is TGTGCCAGCAGTGAGGGAATAGGTCAGCCCCAGCATTTT. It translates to CASSEGIGQPQHF.

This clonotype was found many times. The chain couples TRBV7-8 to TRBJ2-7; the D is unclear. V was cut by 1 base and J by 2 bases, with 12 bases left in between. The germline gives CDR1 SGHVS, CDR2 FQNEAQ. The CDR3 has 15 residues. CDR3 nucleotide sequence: TGTGCCAGCAGCTTAGGGGCACAAACTACCTACGAGCAGTACTTC. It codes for CASSLGAQTTYEQYF. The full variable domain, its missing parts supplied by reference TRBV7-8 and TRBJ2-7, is GAGVSQSPRYKVAKRGQDVALRCDPISGHVSLFWYQQALGQGPEFLTYFQNEAQLDKSGLPSDRFFAERPEGSVSTLKIQRTQQEDSAVYLCASSLGAQTTYEQYFGPGTRLTVT.

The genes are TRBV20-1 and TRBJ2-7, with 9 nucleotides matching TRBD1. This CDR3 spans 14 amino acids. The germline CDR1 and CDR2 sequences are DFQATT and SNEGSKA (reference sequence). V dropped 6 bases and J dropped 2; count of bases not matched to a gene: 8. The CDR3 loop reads CSADRGQGPYEQYF. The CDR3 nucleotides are TGCAGTGCAGACCGCGGACAGGGGCCCTACGAGCAGTACTTC.

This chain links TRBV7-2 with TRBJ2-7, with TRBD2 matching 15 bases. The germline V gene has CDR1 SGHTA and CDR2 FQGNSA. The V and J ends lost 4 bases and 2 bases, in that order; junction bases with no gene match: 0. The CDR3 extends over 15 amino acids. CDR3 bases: TGTGCCAGCAGCTGGACTAGCGGGAGGGCCTACGAGCAGTACTTC. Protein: CASSWTSGRAYEQYF.

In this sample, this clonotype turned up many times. The CDR3 region is CASSASRGTSYEQYF. In DNA, the CDR3 is TGTGCCAGCAGCGCAAGTAGAGGAACGTCCTACGAGCAGTACTTC. The genes are TRBV7-9 and TRBJ2-7; D is ambiguous. V lost 5 bases to trimming and J lost 1 base, with 15 bases between them. This CDR3 has 15 amino acids. Germline V lookup: CDR1 SEHNR, CDR2 FQNEAQ (reference sequence).

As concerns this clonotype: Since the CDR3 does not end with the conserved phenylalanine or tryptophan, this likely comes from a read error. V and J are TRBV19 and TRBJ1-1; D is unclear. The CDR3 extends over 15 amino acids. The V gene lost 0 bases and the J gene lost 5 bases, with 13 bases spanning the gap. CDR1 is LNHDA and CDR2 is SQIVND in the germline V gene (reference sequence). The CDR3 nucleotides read TGTGCCAGTAGTATAGATCCTCGGGGTCAGACTGAAGCTTTCGTT. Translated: CASSIDPRGQTEAFV.

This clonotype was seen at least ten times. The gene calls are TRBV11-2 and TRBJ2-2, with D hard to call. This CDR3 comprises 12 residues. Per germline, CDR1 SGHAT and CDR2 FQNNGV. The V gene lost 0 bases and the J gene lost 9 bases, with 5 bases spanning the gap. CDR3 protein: CASSLDWRELFF. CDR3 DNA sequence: TGTGCCAGCAGCTTAGATTGGCGGGAGCTGTTTTTT.

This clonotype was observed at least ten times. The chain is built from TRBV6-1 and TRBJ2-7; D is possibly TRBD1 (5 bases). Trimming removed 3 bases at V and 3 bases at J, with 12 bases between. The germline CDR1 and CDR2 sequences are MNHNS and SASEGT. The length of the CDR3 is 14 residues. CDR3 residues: CASSDGQGIYEQYF. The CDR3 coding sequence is TGTGCCAGCAGTGACGGGCAGGGTATCTACGAGCAGTACTTC.

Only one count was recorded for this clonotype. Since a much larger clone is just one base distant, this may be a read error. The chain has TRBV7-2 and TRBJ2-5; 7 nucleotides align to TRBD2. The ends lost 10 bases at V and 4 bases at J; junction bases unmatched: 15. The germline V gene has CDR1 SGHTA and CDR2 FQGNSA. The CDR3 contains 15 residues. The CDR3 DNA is TGTGCCATCAGTTTCATTAGGATAGCGGGAGAGACCCAGTACTTC. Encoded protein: CAISFIRIAGETQYF.

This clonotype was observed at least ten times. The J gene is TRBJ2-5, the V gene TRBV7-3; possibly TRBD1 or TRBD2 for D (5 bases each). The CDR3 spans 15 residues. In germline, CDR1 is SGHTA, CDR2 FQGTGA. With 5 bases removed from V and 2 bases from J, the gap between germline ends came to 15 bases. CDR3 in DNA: TGTGCCAGCAGCCCTAACTCGGGACGGCAAGAGACCCAGTACTTC. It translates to CASSPNSGRQETQYF.

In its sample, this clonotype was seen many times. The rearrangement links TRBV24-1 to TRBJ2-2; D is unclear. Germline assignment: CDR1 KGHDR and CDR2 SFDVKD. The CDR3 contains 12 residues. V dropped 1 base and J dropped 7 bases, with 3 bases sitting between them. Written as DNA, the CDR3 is TGTGCCACCAGTGATTTACGCGGGGAGCTGTTTTTT. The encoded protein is CATSDLRGELFF.

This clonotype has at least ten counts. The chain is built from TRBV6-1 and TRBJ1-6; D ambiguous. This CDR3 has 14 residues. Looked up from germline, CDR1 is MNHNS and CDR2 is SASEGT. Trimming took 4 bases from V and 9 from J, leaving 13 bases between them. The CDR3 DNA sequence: TGTGCCAGCAGTGTGCGCGGGTTTCCTTCACCCCTCCACTTT. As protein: CASSVRGFPSPLHF.

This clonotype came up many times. The CDR3 spells CSVERGLNHEQYF. As DNA, the CDR3 is TGCAGCGTTGAACGTGGGCTAAACCACGAGCAGTACTTC. The rearrangement uses TRBV29-1 and TRBJ2-7; D remains ambiguous. CDR1 is SQVTM, CDR2 ANQGSEA, per germline. The V gene lost 2 bases and the J gene lost 5 bases, with 13 bases spanning the gap. The CDR3 length is 13 residues.